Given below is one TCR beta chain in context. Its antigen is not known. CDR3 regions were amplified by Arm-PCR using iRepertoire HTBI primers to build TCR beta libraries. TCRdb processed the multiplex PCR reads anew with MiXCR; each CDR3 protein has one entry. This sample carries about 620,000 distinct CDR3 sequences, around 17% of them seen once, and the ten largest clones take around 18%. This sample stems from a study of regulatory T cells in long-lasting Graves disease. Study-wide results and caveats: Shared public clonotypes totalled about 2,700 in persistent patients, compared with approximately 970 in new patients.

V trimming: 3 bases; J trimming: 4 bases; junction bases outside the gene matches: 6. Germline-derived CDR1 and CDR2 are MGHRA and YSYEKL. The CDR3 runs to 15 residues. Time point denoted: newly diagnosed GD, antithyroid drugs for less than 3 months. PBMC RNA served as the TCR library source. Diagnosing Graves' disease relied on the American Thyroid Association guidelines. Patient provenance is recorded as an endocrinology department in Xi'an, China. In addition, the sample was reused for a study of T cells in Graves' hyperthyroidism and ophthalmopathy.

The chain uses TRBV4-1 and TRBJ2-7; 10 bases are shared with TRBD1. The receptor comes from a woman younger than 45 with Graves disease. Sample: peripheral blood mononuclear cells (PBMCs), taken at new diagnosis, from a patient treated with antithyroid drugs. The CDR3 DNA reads TGCGCCAGCAGCCAGGCTTGGGGACAGGGGTACGAGCAGTACTTC. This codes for CASSQAWGQGYEQYF.